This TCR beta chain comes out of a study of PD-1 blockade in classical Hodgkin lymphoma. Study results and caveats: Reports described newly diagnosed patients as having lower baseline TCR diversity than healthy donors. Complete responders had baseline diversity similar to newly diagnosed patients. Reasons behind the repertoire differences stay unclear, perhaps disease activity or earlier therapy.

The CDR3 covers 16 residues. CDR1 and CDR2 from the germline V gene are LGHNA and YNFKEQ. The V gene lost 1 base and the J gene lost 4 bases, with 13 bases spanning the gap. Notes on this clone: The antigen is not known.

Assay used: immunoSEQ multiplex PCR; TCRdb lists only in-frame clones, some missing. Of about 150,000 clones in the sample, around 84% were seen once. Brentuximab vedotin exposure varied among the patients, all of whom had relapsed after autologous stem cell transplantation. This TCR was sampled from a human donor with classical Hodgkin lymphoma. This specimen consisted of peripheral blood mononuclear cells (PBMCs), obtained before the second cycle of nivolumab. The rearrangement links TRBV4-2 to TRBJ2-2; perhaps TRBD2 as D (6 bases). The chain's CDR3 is CASSQVSGSGTGELFF. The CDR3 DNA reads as TGTGCCAGCAGCCAAGTAAGCGGTAGCGGCACCGGGGAGCTGTTTTTT.